The rows below give T cell receptor beta chains drawn from one sample of a study of OX40 agonist ivuxolimab in advanced cancers. The assay was immunoSEQ multiplex PCR, and TCRdb's table has in-frame clones only and misses some. The sample includes tens of thousands of clones, around 90% of them seen just once. The material sequenced was CD4+ or CD8+ T cells sorted from blood, taken in a trial of the OX40 agonist ivuxolimab. These receptors originate from an adult with an advanced solid tumor such as melanoma, head and neck, liver or kidney cancer. The CDR3 runs from the conserved cysteine through the conserved F or W. The order of the fields is clone size, V gene, J gene, CDR3 protein. Clone size is shown for a subset of rows, as once, few, many or a class of expanded clone.

clone size: NA; V gene: TRBV6-1; J gene: TRBJ1-6; CDR3 protein: CASSEVVYNSPLHF
clone size: NA; V gene: TRBV9; J gene: TRBJ2-5; CDR3 protein: CASQKETQYF
clone size: NA; V gene: TRBV19; J gene: TRBJ2-1; CDR3 protein: CASRRNREFDPNEQFF
clone size: NA; V gene: TRBV6-1; J gene: TRBJ1-2; CDR3 protein: CASSLNRAGYYGYTF
clone size: few; V gene: TRBV7-3; J gene: TRBJ2-7; CDR3 protein: CASSLAGGPSYEQYF
clone size: NA; V gene: TRBV28; J gene: TRBJ2-7; CDR3 protein: CASSPRQGIAEQYF
clone size: NA; V gene: TRBV9; J gene: TRBJ2-1; CDR3 protein: CASSDSGAAYNEQFF
clone size: NA; V gene: TRBV19; J gene: TRBJ1-1; CDR3 protein: CASIGTRGTEAFF
clone size: NA; V gene: TRBV15; J gene: TRBJ2-7; CDR3 protein: CATSPVNGEQYF
clone size: NA; V gene: TRBV29-1; J gene: TRBJ2-5; CDR3 protein: CSVGSQGAYGTQYF
clone size: NA; V gene: TRBV30; J gene: TRBJ2-7; CDR3 protein: CAYKGPLREQYF
clone size: NA; V gene: TRBV2; J gene: TRBJ1-1; CDR3 protein: CASSERDEAFF
clone size: NA; V gene: TRBV7-8; J gene: TRBJ2-7; CDR3 protein: CASILRSSGNYEQYF
clone size: NA; V gene: TRBV6-5; J gene: TRBJ1-5; CDR3 protein: CASSYGGEAQPQHF
clone size: NA; V gene: TRBV27; J gene: TRBJ2-7; CDR3 protein: CASSLLGQEPYEQYF
clone size: NA; V gene: TRBV6-6; J gene: TRBJ2-7; CDR3 protein: CASRGGYYEQYF
clone size: NA; V gene: TRBV21-1; J gene: TRBJ1-1; CDR3 protein: CASSSSGTYSGGYTEAFF
clone size: NA; V gene: TRBV5-4; J gene: TRBJ2-7; CDR3 protein: CASSLDSQVYEQYF
clone size: NA; V gene: TRBV30; J gene: TRBJ2-4; CDR3 protein: CAWTELAKNIQYF
clone size: NA; V gene: TRBV5-5; J gene: TRBJ1-2; CDR3 protein: CASSLGSNYGYTF
clone size: NA; V gene: TRBV27; J gene: TRBJ1-1; CDR3 protein: CASSPPGGPYTEAFF
clone size: NA; V gene: TRBV20-1; J gene: TRBJ1-6; CDR3 protein: CSAPLRSLHF
clone size: once; V gene: TRBV28; J gene: TRBJ2-1; CDR3 protein: CASSLLRNEQFF
clone size: NA; V gene: TRBV19; J gene: TRBJ2-2; CDR3 protein: CASSMHGRALGELFF
clone size: few; V gene: TRBV6-1; J gene: TRBJ1-2; CDR3 protein: CASKRGSYGYTF
clone size: NA; V gene: TRBV5-6; J gene: TRBJ2-7; CDR3 protein: CASSLVALEQYF
clone size: few; V gene: TRBV18; J gene: TRBJ2-5; CDR3 protein: CASSPGLQETQYF
clone size: NA; V gene: TRBV5-1; J gene: TRBJ2-2; CDR3 protein: CASSNTLPNTGELFF
clone size: NA; V gene: TRBV21-1; J gene: TRBJ2-6; CDR3 protein: CASSKDKGGPGANVLTF
clone size: NA; V gene: TRBV7-6; J gene: TRBJ2-3; CDR3 protein: CASSVRMAGETDTQYF
clone size: NA; V gene: TRBV27; J gene: TRBJ2-2; CDR3 protein: CASSSTSGALRELFF
clone size: NA; V gene: TRBV5-1; J gene: TRBJ1-2; CDR3 protein: CASSPGGQAFTF
clone size: once; V gene: TRBV7-2; J gene: TRBJ2-5; CDR3 protein: CASSLARGQETQYF
clone size: NA; V gene: TRBV18; J gene: TRBJ2-5; CDR3 protein: CASSRSRQETQYF
clone size: NA; V gene: TRBV30; J gene: TRBJ2-1; CDR3 protein: CAWSGGALNEQFF
clone size: NA; V gene: TRBV10-3; J gene: TRBJ2-7; CDR3 protein: CAISVDTRYEQYF
clone size: NA; V gene: TRBV7-9; J gene: TRBJ2-2; CDR3 protein: CASSPLSSEITGELFF
clone size: NA; V gene: TRBV6-5; J gene: TRBJ1-2; CDR3 protein: CASSSDRDFPKGYTF
clone size: NA; V gene: TRBV9; J gene: TRBJ2-1; CDR3 protein: CASSVIPSGSSYNEQFF
clone size: NA; V gene: TRBV7-6; J gene: TRBJ1-1; CDR3 protein: CASSPGSREAFF
clone size: NA; V gene: TRBV7-7; J gene: TRBJ2-5; CDR3 protein: CASSRGLASETQYF
clone size: NA; V gene: TRBV30; J gene: TRBJ1-6; CDR3 protein: CAYRQGWTSPLHF
clone size: many; V gene: TRBV7-2; J gene: TRBJ2-7; CDR3 protein: CASSLSSYEQYF
clone size: once; V gene: TRBV27; J gene: TRBJ2-7; CDR3 protein: CASNTGSGEQYF
clone size: few; V gene: TRBV5-1; J gene: TRBJ1-5; CDR3 protein: CASSLAPGDQPQHF
clone size: NA; V gene: TRBV28; J gene: TRBJ2-6; CDR3 protein: CASSSQKSNVLTF
clone size: NA; V gene: TRBV14; J gene: NA; CDR3 protein: CASSPHRQGRGWDEQYF
clone size: NA; V gene: TRBV20-1; J gene: TRBJ1-2; CDR3 protein: CSASARYGYTF
clone size: NA; V gene: TRBV4-2; J gene: TRBJ2-1; CDR3 protein: CASSQDRGRASYNEQFF
clone size: few; V gene: TRBV29-1; J gene: TRBJ1-3; CDR3 protein: CSVIEADTIYF
clone size: NA; V gene: TRBV7-9; J gene: TRBJ2-7; CDR3 protein: CASTRGGWQAGSYEQYF
clone size: NA; V gene: TRBV19; J gene: TRBJ2-7; CDR3 protein: CASSSGTGGAYEQYF
clone size: NA; V gene: TRBV18; J gene: TRBJ2-5; CDR3 protein: CASSRRLTGTGGIRETQYF
clone size: NA; V gene: TRBV7-3; J gene: TRBJ2-7; CDR3 protein: CASSLTMVGISSYEQYF